A single sample is the source of the 8 T cell receptor beta chains below, sequenced in a study of T cell repertoires in cytomegalovirus infection. Using its own MiXCR run on the reads, TCRdb lists one record per CDR3 protein. The top ten clones hold about 5% of a sample with some 200,000 distinct CDR3 sequences, roughly 9.8% of them seen once. Sequenced input: PBMCs. These receptors all come from a human donor in good health (CMV status not recorded). Some clones in this sample may be carry-over from other donors' samples.

This clonotype was seen ten or more times. This sequence joins TRBV7-2 and TRBJ2-7; 7 bases fit TRBD1. V lost 1 base and J lost 9; bases outside the gene matches: 9. This CDR3 comprises 14 residues. Germline CDR1 reads SGHTA; CDR2 reads FQGNSA. CDR3 loop: CASSLDGTVETQYF. The CDR3 nucleotides read TGTGCCAGCAGCTTAGACGGGACAGTAGAAACGCAGTACTTC.

This clonotype was recorded many times. The chain employs TRBV11-3 and TRBJ1-5, with D maybe TRBD1 (6 bases). V lost 4 bases, J lost 0 bases, and 22 bases lay in between. Germline V gene lookup returns CDR1 SGHNT and CDR2 YENEEA. The CDR3 extends over 19 amino acids. The CDR3 DNA is TGTGCCAGCAGCTCGACTGACAGGTGGACGAATTATAGCAATCAGCCCCAGCATTTT. This sequence encodes CASSSTDRWTNYSNQPQHF.

The V and J genes are TRBV7-6 and TRBJ2-2; 8 bases line up with TRBD1. The CDR3 runs to 17 residues. The J segment lost 6 bases and the V segment lost 2 bases, leaving 11 bases of the junction unmatched. Germline V gene data show CDR1 as SGHVS and CDR2 as FNYEAQ. The CDR3 bases are TGTGCCAGCAGCTTATTGGCAGGGGGCGGCGGTGCCGGGGAGCTGTTTTTT. It specifies CASSLLAGGGGAGELFF.

There are many counts of this clonotype. V and J are TRBV28 and TRBJ1-5; 7 bases fit TRBD1. This CDR3 contains 15 residues. Germline V lookup: CDR1 MDHEN, CDR2 SYDVKM. Trimming removed 6 bases from V and 6 bases from J; junction bases left unmatched: 11. The DNA for the CDR3 is TGTGCCAGCAGAGGGGGCAGGGGAAGTGCTCAGCCCCAGCATTTT. Its translation: CASRGGRGSAQPQHF.

This clonotype was seen at least ten times. The rearrangement links TRBV7-2 to TRBJ2-5; 7 nucleotides match TRBD2. This CDR3 contains 15 residues. Germline V gene sequence: CDR1 SGHTA, CDR2 FQGNSA. J was trimmed by 5 bases and V by 3 bases; bases with no gene match: 9. The CDR3 reads CASSFGTTSSETQYF. In DNA form, the CDR3 reads TGTGCCAGCAGCTTCGGGACTACCTCCTCGGAGACCCAGTACTTC.

This clonotype was seen a handful of times. The V gene is TRBV7-8, the J gene TRBJ2-7; 7 bases are shared with TRBD2. Germline V lookup: CDR1 SGHVS, CDR2 FQNEAQ. The CDR3 is 14 residues long. Trimming took 7 bases from V and 1 from J; bases not matched to a gene: 7. CDR3 sequence reads: CASKTSGASYEQYF. The CDR3 coding sequence is TGTGCCAGCAAAACAAGCGGGGCTTCCTACGAGCAGTACTTC. Combining the CDR3 with reference TRBV7-8 and TRBJ2-7 gives the whole variable domain GAGVSQSPRYKVAKRGQDVALRCDPISGHVSLFWYQQALGQGPEFLTYFQNEAQLDKSGLPSDRFFAERPEGSVSTLKIQRTQQEDSAVYLCASKTSGASYEQYFGPGTRLTVT.

This clonotype was counted many times. The rearrangement links TRBV7-6 to TRBJ1-6; TRBD1 might be the D (6 bases). Germline V CDR1 and CDR2: SGHVS, FNYEAQ. V was trimmed by 5 bases and J by 5 bases, leaving 13 bases between them. CDR3 length: 15 amino acids. The CDR3, as DNA: TGTGCCAGCAGCCGCGAGCAGGGGAATAATTCACCCCTCCACTTT. Amino acids: CASSREQGNNSPLHF.

This clonotype was seen once. Its ends do not fully match the called genes, so a read error is possible. This chain uses TRBV10-3 with TRBJ2-1; tentative D call: TRBD1 (5 bases). The germline gives CDR1 ENHRY, CDR2 SYGVKD. The CDR3 length is 12 residues. The CDR3 DNA is TGTGCCATCAGCCCGCCAGGGAATGAGCCGTTCTTC. Residues: CAISPPGNEPFF.